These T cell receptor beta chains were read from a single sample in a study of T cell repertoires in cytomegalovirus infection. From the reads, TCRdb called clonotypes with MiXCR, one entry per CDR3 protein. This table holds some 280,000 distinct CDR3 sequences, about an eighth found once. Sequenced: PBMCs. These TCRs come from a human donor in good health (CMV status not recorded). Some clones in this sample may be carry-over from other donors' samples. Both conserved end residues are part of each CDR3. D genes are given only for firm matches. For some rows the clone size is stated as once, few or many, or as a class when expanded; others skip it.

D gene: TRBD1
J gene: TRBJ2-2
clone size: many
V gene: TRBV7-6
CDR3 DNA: TGTGCCAGCAGCTCTAACCCGAGGACAGGGCGGTCGAACACCGGGGAGCTGTTTTTT
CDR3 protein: CASSSNPRTGRSNTGELFF

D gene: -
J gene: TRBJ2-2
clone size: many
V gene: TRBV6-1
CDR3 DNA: TGTGCCAGCAGTTTGACGGTAACCGGGGAGCTGTTTTTT
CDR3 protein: CASSLTVTGELFF

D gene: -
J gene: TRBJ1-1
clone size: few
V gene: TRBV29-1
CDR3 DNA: TGCAGCGTTGAATTAGGGTACGGGGATCTGAAGACTTTCTTT
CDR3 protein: CSVELGYGDLKTFF

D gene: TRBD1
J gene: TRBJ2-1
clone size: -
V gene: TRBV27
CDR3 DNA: TGTGCCAGCAGTTGGCGGGACAGGTTTAATGAGCAGTTCTTC
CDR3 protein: CASSWRDRFNEQFF

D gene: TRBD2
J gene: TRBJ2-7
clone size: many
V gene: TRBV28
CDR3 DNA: TGTGCCAGCAGTTTAAGCGGGAGGGCTCTCTACGAGCAGTACTTC
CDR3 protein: CASSLSGRALYEQYF

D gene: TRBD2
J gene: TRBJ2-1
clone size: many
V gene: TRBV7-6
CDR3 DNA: TGTGCCAGCAGCTTAGCGGGGACTAGCGGGGGGGAATACAATGAGCAGTTCTTC
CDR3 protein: CASSLAGTSGGEYNEQFF

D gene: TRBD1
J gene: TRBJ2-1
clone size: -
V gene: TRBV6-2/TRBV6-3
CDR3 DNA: TGTGCCAGCAGTGACAGGGTACGGAACAATGAGCAGTTCTTC
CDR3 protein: CASSDRVRNNEQFF

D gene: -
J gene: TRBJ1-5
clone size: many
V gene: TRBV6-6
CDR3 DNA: TGTGCCAGCAGTTACGGTACTGTGAGGGACGGTCGGCCCCAGCATTTT
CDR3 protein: CASSYGTVRDGRPQHF

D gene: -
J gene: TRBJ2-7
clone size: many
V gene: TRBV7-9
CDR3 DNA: TGTGCCAGCAGCCCCTTTAGAGGTTCGGAGAATTACGAGCAGTACTTC
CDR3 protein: CASSPFRGSENYEQYF

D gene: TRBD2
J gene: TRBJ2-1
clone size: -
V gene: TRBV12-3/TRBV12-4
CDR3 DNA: TGTGCCAGCAGTTTACTAGCGGTAGATAATGAGCAGTTCTTC
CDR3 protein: CASSLLAVDNEQFF

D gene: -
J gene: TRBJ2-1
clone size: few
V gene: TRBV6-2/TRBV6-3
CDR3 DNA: TGTGCCAGCGGAAGCCTGCACAATGAGCAGTTCTTC
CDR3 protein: CASGSLHNEQFF

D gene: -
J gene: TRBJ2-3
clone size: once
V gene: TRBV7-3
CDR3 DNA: TGTGCCAGCAGCGAAGGGTTGGGCACAGATACGCAGTATTTT
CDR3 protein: CASSEGLGTDTQYF

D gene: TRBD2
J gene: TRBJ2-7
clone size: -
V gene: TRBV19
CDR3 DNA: TGTGCCAGTAGTAAGGGCAGACTACGCGGGAGAATACCCTACGAGCAGTACTTC
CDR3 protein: CASSKGRLRGRIPYEQYF

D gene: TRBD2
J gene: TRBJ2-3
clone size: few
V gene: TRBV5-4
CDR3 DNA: TGTGCCAGCAGCTTGAGCCTAGCGGGCACAGATACGCAGTATTTT
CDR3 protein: CASSLSLAGTDTQYF

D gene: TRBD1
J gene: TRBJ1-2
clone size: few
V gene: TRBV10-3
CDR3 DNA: TGTGCCATCAGTGATAGACAGGGGGCAGGCGGCTACACCTTC
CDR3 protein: CAISDRQGAGGYTF

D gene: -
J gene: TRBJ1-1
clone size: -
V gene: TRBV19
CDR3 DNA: TGTGCCAGTAGTATCCTTCCAGGTGAAGCTTTCTTT
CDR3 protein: CASSILPGEAFF

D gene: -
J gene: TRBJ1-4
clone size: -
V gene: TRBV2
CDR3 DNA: TGTGCCAGCAGTGTGGACTCCCAAGGAAAACTGTTTTTT
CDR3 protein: CASSVDSQGKLFF

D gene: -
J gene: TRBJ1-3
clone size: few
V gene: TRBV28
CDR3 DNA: TGTGCCAGTAACATAGACTCTGGAAACACCATATATTTT
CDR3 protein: CASNIDSGNTIYF